The sequence of this T cell receptor (beta chain) was determined in a study of shared clonotypes between healthy human individuals. General observations from the study: Sampling included only blood; tissue repertoires likely differ. Of the naive CD4 clonotypes, around 5% were shared across a handful of donors. Generation of non-shared clonotypes was less probable than generation of clonotypes shared by all four donors.

Positively selected for CCR7, the CD45RO-negative cells used as naive CD8 cells excluded terminally differentiated effector memory CD45RA+ cells. About this clone itself: No antigen is known for it. The sample holds other DNA sequences that translate to the same CDR3.

Repertoires were generated with immunoSEQ multiplex PCR, while TCRdb's copy carries only in-frame clones and drops some. The repertoire holds hundreds of thousands of clones, with around 96% as singletons. V lost 3 bases, J lost 7 bases, and 12 bases lay in between. Looked up from germline, CDR1 is MNHEY and CDR2 is SMNVEV (reference sequence). The CDR3 spans 13 residues. The sequenced sample consisted of naive CD8+ T cells sorted from blood. The rearrangement uses TRBV27 and TRBJ1-2; perhaps TRBD1 as D (6 bases). The receptor was derived from a woman under 40 in good health. The CDR3 region is CASSLGGLGGYTF. As DNA, the CDR3 is TGTGCCAGCAGTTTGGGGGGGCTAGGTGGCTACACCTTC.